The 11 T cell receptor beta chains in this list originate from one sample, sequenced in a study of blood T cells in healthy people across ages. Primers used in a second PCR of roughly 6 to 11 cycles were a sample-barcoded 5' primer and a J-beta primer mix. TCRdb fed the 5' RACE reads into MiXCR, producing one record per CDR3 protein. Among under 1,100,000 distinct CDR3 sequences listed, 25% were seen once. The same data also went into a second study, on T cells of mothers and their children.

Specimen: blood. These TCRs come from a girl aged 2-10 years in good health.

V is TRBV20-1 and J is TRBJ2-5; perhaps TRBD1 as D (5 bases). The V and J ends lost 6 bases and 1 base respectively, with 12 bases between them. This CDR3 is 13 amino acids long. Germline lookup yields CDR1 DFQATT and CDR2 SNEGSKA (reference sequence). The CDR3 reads CSAEDSFQETQYF. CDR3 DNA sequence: TGCAGTGCCGAAGACAGCTTCCAAGAGACCCAGTACTTC.

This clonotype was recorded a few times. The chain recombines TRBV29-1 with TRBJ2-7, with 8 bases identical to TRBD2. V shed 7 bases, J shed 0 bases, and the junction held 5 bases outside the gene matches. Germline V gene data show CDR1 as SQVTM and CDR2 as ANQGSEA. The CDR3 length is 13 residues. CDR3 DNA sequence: TGCAGCGCTATGAGCGGGAGCTCCTACGAGCAGTACTTC. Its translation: CSAMSGSSYEQYF.

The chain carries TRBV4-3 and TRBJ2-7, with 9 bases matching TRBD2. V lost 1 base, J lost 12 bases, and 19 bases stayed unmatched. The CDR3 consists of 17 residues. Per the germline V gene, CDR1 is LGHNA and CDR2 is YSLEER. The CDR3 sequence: CASSQGGDRLAELERYF. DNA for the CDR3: TGCGCCAGCAGCCAAGGGGGGGACAGACTAGCGGAATTGGAACGGTACTTC.

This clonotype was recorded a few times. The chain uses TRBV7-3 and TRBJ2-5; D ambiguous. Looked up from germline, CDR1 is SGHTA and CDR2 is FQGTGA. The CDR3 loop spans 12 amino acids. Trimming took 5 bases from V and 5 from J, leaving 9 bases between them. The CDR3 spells CASSSMGETQYF. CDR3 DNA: TGTGCCAGCAGCAGCATGGGGGAGACCCAGTACTTC.

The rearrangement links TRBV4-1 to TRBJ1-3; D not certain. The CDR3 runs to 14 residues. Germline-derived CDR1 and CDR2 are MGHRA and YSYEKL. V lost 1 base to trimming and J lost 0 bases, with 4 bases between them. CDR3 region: CASSQATSGNTIYF. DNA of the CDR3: TGCGCCAGCAGCCAAGCGACCTCTGGAAACACCATATATTTT.

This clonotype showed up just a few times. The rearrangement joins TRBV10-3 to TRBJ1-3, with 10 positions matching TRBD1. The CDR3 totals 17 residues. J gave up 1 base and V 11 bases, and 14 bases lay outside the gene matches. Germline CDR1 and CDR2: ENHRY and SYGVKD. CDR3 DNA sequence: TGTGCCGCGGGACAGGGGTTACAGGGAGGGTCTGGAAACACCATATATTTT. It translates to CAAGQGLQGGSGNTIYF.

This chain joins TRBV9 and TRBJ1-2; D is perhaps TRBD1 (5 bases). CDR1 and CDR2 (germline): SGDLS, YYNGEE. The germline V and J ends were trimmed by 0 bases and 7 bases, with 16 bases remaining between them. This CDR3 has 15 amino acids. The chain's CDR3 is CASSVGGGNSFGYTF. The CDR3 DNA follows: TGTGCCAGCAGCGTAGGTGGGGGGAACTCCTTTGGCTACACCTTC.

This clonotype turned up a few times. The CDR3 sequence: CASSLRSGGSNYGYTF. The CDR3 coding sequence is TGTGCCAGCAGCTTAAGATCAGGGGGCTCTAACTATGGCTACACCTTC. The rearrangement links TRBV7-9 to TRBJ1-2; TRBD1 matches 8 bases. Germline loops: CDR1 SEHNR, CDR2 FQNEAQ (reference sequence). The CDR3 totals 16 residues. Losses at the gene ends were 2 bases for V and 0 bases for J; bases not matched to a gene: 5.

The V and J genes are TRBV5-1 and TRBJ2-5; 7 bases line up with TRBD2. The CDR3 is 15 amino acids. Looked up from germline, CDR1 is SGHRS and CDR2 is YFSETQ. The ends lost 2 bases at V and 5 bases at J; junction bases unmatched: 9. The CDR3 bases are TGCGCCAGCAGCTTAAGACTTGCGGGAGTTGAGACCCAGTACTTC. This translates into CASSLRLAGVETQYF.

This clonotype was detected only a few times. The chain's CDR3 is CASSSAAWDLGETQYF. The CDR3 DNA reads as TGTGCCAGCAGTTCAGCTGCATGGGATCTCGGAGAGACCCAGTACTTC. The gene calls are TRBV6-2 or TRBV6-3 and TRBJ2-5; no definite D call. Trimming removed 4 bases from V and 4 bases from J, with 19 bases in between. Looked up from germline, CDR1 is MNHEY and CDR2 is SVGEGT. The CDR3 length is 16 residues.

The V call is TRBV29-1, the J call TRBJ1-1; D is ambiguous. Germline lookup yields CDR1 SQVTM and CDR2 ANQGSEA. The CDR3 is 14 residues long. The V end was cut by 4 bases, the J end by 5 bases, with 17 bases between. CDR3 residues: CSVVYEGAGTEAFF. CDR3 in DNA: TGCAGCGTTGTTTATGAGGGCGCGGGTACTGAAGCTTTCTTT.